The clone carrying this TCR beta chain was observed a handful of times. Random hexamers were used to reverse transcribe an amount of about 0.45 to 1 ug RNA. Across 54 Vbeta and 13 Jbeta, TCR beta CDR3 was amplified with immunoSEQ multiplex PCR. In TCRdb, the immunoSEQ multiplex PCR reads were re-called with MiXCR into one record per CDR3 protein. The sample shows 150,000 to 200,000 distinct CDR3 sequences, 80% to 95% of them seen only once. The authors sequenced TCR beta from blood CD8+ and CD4+ T cells. TEMRA cells were enriched by FACS, while CD8+ and CD4+ T cells were obtained through a negative isolation that was performed magnetically. The sample originates from a study of CD8 T cells in Susac syndrome. V dropped 7 bases and J dropped 0 bases, with 13 bases sitting between them. CDR3 length: 13 residues. The germline V gene has CDR1 SQVTM and CDR2 ANQGSEA.

J is TRBJ2-7 and V is TRBV29-1; D might be TRBD1 or TRBD2, each matching 7 bases. The sequenced sample was CD4+ T cells from PBMCs. The TCR sequence derives from a human donor in good health. The CDR3 region is CSAGRGPSYEQYF. In nucleotides, the CDR3 is TGCAGCGCTGGGAGGGGGCCCTCCTACGAGCAGTACTTC.